Reported below is one TCR beta chain. What it binds is not known. MiXCR, run by TCRdb on the reads, gives a single entry per CDR3 protein. Among 35,000 or so distinct CDR3 sequences listed, less than 60% were seen once. The sample is drawn from a study of T cell repertoires in cytomegalovirus infection. Sequences were derived from CD8+ T cells from cultured PBMCs, sampled from culture after CMV antigen stimulation. This TCR derives from a human donor in good health (CMV status not recorded). Some clones in this sample may be carry-over from other donors' samples.

The CDR3 coding sequence is TGTGCCAGCAGCCATGACAGGGAGATGAACACTGAAGCTTTCTTT. Amino acid sequence: CASSHDREMNTEAFF. V usage is TRBV7-4 and J usage is TRBJ1-1, with TRBD1 matching 7 bases. This CDR3 has 15 amino acids. Germline V CDR1 and CDR2: SGHVT, SQSDAQ. V was pared by 5 bases and J by 0 bases, with 6 bases of the junction left unmatched.